Following are 20 T cell receptor beta chains from one sample sequenced in a study (dated by TCRdb to between 2014 and 2017). To prepare the library, 5' RACE was applied. The sequencing machine was an Illumina MiSeq. TCRdb reran the public reads through fastp at Q25 and MiXCR, keeping productive beta chains. All rows with the same CDR3 protein become a single entry with the most common DNA and genes. Recorded for this sample are tens of thousands of distinct CDR3 sequences; 29% of them occurred a single time. Together, the top ten hold approximately 3.7% of the sample. Sequencing was performed on memory CD4+ T cells sorted from a lymph node. The sample's cell subset or site label, decoded: memory CD4+ T cells, CD4+CD45RO+CD25-. The receptors were sampled from a female donor with breast cancer.

This clonotype was recorded a few times. CDR3 protein: CASRPNRGGETQYF. CDR3 nucleotides: TGTGCCAGCAGACCCAACAGGGGAGGAGAGACCCAGTACTTC. The chain employs TRBV7-8 and TRBJ2-5; perhaps TRBD1 as D (7 bases). V shed 6 bases and J shed 4 bases, with 15 bases lying between them. CDR3 length equals 14 residues. Germline V CDR1 and CDR2: SGHVS, FQNEAQ. The variable domain in full, completed from reference TRBV7-8 and TRBJ2-5, reads GAGVSQSPRYKVAKRGQDVALRCDPISGHVSLFWYQQALGQGPEFLTYFQNEAQLDKSGLPSDRFFAERPEGSVSTLKIQRTQQEDSAVYLCASRPNRGGETQYFGPGTRLLVL.

This clonotype was seen more than once but under ten times. The chain links TRBV9 to TRBJ2-5; D remains unclear. V was clipped by 0 bases and J by 2 bases, with 8 bases between them. The CDR3 sequence is 14 residues long. CDR1 is SGDLS, CDR2 YYNGEE, per germline. CDR3 bases: TGTGCCAGCAGCGTAGATAGGTGGCAAGAGACCCAGTACTTC. Protein sequence: CASSVDRWQETQYF.

The chain is built from TRBV7-9 and TRBJ2-7; 9 bases agree with TRBD1. V gave up 5 bases and J gave up 1 base; unmatched junction bases: 6. Germline V gene lookup returns CDR1 SEHNR and CDR2 FQNEAQ (reference sequence). The CDR3 sequence is 15 residues long. In DNA form, the CDR3 reads TGTGCCAGCAGCCACGGGACAGGGCGGTCCTACGAGCAGTACTTC. Translating it yields CASSHGTGRSYEQYF.

J is TRBJ2-5 and V is TRBV28, with 8 nucleotides matching TRBD1. Germline CDR1 reads MDHEN; CDR2 reads SYDVKM. V lost 7 bases, J lost 2 bases, and 9 bases stayed unmatched. The CDR3 length is 15 residues. CDR3 in amino acids: CASTPQGALQETQYF. For the CDR3, the DNA is TGTGCCAGCACCCCCCAGGGGGCGTTACAAGAGACCCAGTACTTC.

A few counts support this clonotype. DNA of the CDR3: TGCAGCGTTGGAGGAGGGGGGCTTGGAAACACCATATATTTT. Its protein product is CSVGGGGLGNTIYF. The chain recombines TRBV29-1 with TRBJ1-3, with D maybe TRBD1 (6 bases). Per germline, CDR1 SQVTM and CDR2 ANQGSEA. The CDR3 has 14 amino acids. The V end lost 4 bases, the J end lost 3 bases, and 13 bases lay between the germline ends.

The J gene is TRBJ2-3, the V gene TRBV5-1, with 8 bases identical to TRBD2. J was trimmed by 0 bases and V by 1 base; bases with no gene match: 7. This CDR3 comprises 17 residues. CDR1 and CDR2 (germline): SGHRS, YFSETQ. The CDR3: CASSLRGSGSSTDTQYF. As DNA, the CDR3 is TGCGCCAGCAGCTTGCGGGGCAGCGGGAGTAGCACAGATACGCAGTATTTT.

The rearrangement links TRBV6-5 to TRBJ2-5; 12 bases line up with TRBD1. Germline CDR1 and CDR2: MNHEY and SVGAGI. The CDR3 runs 15 residues. Here the CDR3 DNA reads TGTGTCGGCAGTCGTAAACCGGGACAGGGGGCGACCCAGTACTTC. Translated: CVGSRKPGQGATQYF.

The genes are TRBV12-3 or TRBV12-4 and TRBJ2-5; D is undetermined. Trimming stripped 4 bases from V and 7 bases from J, with 13 bases between. CDR3 length: 13 amino acids. The CDR3 reads CASSSPPRGTQYF. The CDR3 DNA reads TGTGCCAGCAGTTCCCCACCCCGCGGGACCCAGTACTTC.

As to this clonotype: The CDR3 does not close with the conserved phenylalanine or tryptophan, likely indicating a read error. The chain links TRBV7-3 to TRBJ2-5; 11 nucleotides line up with TRBD2. From germline, CDR1 is SGHTA and CDR2 FQGTGA. This CDR3 comprises 15 residues. Trimming cost V 3 bases and J 4 bases; bases outside gene matches: 4. In DNA, the CDR3 is TGTGCCAGCAGCTTTGGTCTAGCGGGAGGAGAGACCCAGTACCTC. It specifies CASSFGLAGGETQYL.

The chain combines TRBV5-1 with TRBJ2-1; 10 nucleotides line up with TRBD2. V was pared by 6 bases and J by 10 bases, with 10 bases of the junction left unmatched. CDR1 and CDR2 from the germline V gene are SGHRS and YFSETQ. The CDR3 covers 14 residues. The DNA of the CDR3 is TGCGCCAGCAAGGGGACTAGCGCAGGAGAGGAGCAGTTCTTC. This codes for CASKGTSAGEEQFF.

In the case of this clonotype: One junction end does not reproduce the germline sequence, and a read error may be involved. The V gene is TRBV5-6, the J gene TRBJ1-2; 10 bases map to TRBD1. CDR1 and CDR2 from the germline V gene are SGHDT and YYEEEE. The CDR3 contains 15 residues. DNA of the CDR3: TGTGCCGGCAGCCTACCCGGGACAGGGGCCAAGGGCTACACCTTC. Translation: CAGSLPGTGAKGYTF. Full variable domain (missing parts from reference TRBV5-6 and TRBJ1-2): DAGVTQSPTHLIKTRGQQVTLRCSPKSGHDTVSWYQQALGQGPQFIFQYYEEEERQRGNFPDRFSGHQFPNYSSELNVNALLLGDSALYLCAGSLPGTGAKGYTFGSGTRLTVV.

This clonotype was seen a few times. The chain joins TRBV20-1 to TRBJ2-5; possibly TRBD1 for D (6 bases). The V end was cut by 8 bases, the J end by 3 bases, with 16 bases between. Germline CDR1 is DFQATT and CDR2 is SNEGSKA (reference sequence). The CDR3 runs to 13 residues. The CDR3 DNA follows: TGCAGTCCCCAGGGGTATCTTAAAGAGACCCAGTACTTC. As protein: CSPQGYLKETQYF.

A few counts support this clonotype. This chain joins TRBV7-2 and TRBJ2-7; tentative D call: TRBD1 (7 bases). CDR1 and CDR2 (germline): SGHTA, FQGNSA. The V end was cut by 5 bases, the J end by 6 bases, with 14 bases between. The CDR3 has 13 residues. DNA of the CDR3: TGTGCCAGCAGCATCCGACAGGGAGGCGAGCAGTACTTC. Translated: CASSIRQGGEQYF.

This clonotype was detected ten times or more. V gene TRBV4-1 combines with J gene TRBJ2-3, with D tentatively TRBD1 or TRBD2 (6 bases each). Germline CDR1 reads MGHRA; CDR2 reads YSYEKL. The CDR3 totals 14 residues. The V gene lost 11 bases and the J gene lost 8 bases, with 23 bases spanning the gap. CDR3 nucleotides: TGCGCCGTCCGGGCAGGGGCCGGAGGGGCTACGCAGTATTTT. Protein: CAVRAGAGGATQYF.

The chain links TRBV4-2 to TRBJ2-7; TRBD2 matches 7 bases. Germline loops: CDR1 LGHNA, CDR2 YNFKEQ. Trimming took 0 bases from V and 3 from J; bases not matched to a gene: 17. This CDR3 has 19 residues. CDR3 residues: CASSQDRFRTGGFSYEQYF. CDR3 coding DNA: TGTGCCAGCAGCCAAGATCGATTTAGAACGGGGGGATTTAGCTACGAGCAGTACTTC.

The CDR3 spells CASSQLASGGSTDTQYF. DNA of the CDR3: TGTGCCAGCAGCCAACTGGCTTCAGGGGGATCCACAGATACGCAGTATTTT. This chain joins TRBV4-2 and TRBJ2-3; 7 bases agree with TRBD1. CDR1 is LGHNA and CDR2 is YNFKEQ in the germline V gene. The CDR3 is 17 residues long. V was clipped by 2 bases and J by 2 bases; unmatched bases: 10.

The rearrangement uses TRBV15 and TRBJ1-1; D remains ambiguous. The germline V and J ends were trimmed by 3 bases and 4 bases, with 3 bases remaining between them. Germline V gene data show CDR1 as LNHNV and CDR2 as YYDKDF (reference sequence). The CDR3 is made up of 11 amino acids. This CDR3 reads CATSRATEAFF. The CDR3 DNA follows: TGTGCCACCAGCAGGGCCACTGAAGCTTTCTTT.

Notes on this clonotype: The junction departs from germline at one end; a sequencing error may be responsible. The V gene is TRBV27, the J gene TRBJ1-5; D unclear. CDR3 length: 15 residues. Germline loops: CDR1 MNHEY, CDR2 SMNVEV (reference sequence). The CDR3 DNA reads TGTGCCGGCAGTTTATCGTGGGAAGGCAATCAGCCCCAGCATTTT. Protein product: CAGSLSWEGNQPQHF.

Only a few counts were recorded for this clonotype. J is TRBJ1-5 and V is TRBV4-2, with a weak D call TRBD1 (6 bases). Germline CDR1 LGHNA, CDR2 YNFKEQ. The CDR3 runs 14 residues. V gave up 7 bases and J gave up 6 bases, with 16 bases separating them. CDR3 sequence reads: CASNHNQGTQPQHF. CDR3 sequence (DNA): TGTGCCAGCAACCATAACCAGGGGACTCAGCCCCAGCATTTT.

The rearrangement links TRBV4-1 to TRBJ2-1; 13 bases map to TRBD2. Trimming removed 4 bases from V and 1 base from J; junction bases left unmatched: 16. The CDR3 contains 21 residues. Germline V lookup: CDR1 MGHRA, CDR2 YSYEKL. The CDR3 sequence is CASSRKEGTSGTLGSYNEQFF. The CDR3 region has the DNA TGCGCCAGCAGCCGCAAGGAGGGGACTAGCGGGACCCTGGGTTCCTACAATGAGCAGTTCTTC.